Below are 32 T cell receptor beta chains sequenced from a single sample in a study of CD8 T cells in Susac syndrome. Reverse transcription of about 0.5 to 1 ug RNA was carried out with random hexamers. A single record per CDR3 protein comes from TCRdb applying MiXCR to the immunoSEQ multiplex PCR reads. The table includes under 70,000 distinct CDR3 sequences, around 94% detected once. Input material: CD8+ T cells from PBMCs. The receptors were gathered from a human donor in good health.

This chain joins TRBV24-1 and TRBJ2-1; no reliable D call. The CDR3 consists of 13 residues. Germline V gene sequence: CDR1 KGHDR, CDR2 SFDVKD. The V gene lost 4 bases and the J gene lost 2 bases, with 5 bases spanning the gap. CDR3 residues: CATSEGTYNEQFF. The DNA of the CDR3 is TGTGCCACCAGTGAAGGGACCTACAATGAGCAGTTCTTC.

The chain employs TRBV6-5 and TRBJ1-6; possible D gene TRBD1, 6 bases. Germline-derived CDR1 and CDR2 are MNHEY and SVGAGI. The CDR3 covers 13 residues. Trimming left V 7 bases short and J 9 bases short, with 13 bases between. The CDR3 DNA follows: TGTGCCAGCACCTTGACAGGCTCTTCACCCCTCCACTTT. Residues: CASTLTGSSPLHF.

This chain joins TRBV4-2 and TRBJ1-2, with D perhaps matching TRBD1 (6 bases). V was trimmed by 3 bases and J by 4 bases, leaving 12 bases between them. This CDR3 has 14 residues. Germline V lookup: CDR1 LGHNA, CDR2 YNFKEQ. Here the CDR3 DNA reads TGTGCCAGCAGCCAGGGGGGCTATGGCTATGGCTACACCTTC. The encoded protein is CASSQGGYGYGYTF.

The CDR3 nucleotides read TGTGCCAGCTCCGGAACAGGGAGGGGGACCTACGAGCAGTACTTC. Translation: CASSGTGRGTYEQYF. V is TRBV18 and J is TRBJ2-7, with a tentative D call TRBD2 (7 bases). Trimming cost V 6 bases and J 2 bases, with 17 bases left between them. The CDR3 totals 15 residues. Germline-derived CDR1 and CDR2 are KGHSH and LQKENI.

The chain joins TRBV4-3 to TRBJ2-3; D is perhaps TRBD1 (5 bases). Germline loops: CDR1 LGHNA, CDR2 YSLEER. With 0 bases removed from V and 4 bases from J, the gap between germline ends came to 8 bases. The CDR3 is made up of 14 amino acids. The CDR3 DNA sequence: TGCGCCAGCAGCCAAGATTTGACAGCAGATACGCAGTATTTT. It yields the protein CASSQDLTADTQYF.

The CDR3: CASSSTGGDYEQYF. The CDR3 DNA is TGTGCCAGCAGCTCCACCGGGGGAGACTACGAGCAGTACTTC. V and J are TRBV7-9 and TRBJ2-7; tentative D call: TRBD2 (6 bases). The CDR3 covers 14 residues. The V end lost 4 bases, the J end lost 3 bases, and 13 bases lay between the germline ends. Germline assignment: CDR1 SEHNR and CDR2 FQNEAQ (reference sequence).

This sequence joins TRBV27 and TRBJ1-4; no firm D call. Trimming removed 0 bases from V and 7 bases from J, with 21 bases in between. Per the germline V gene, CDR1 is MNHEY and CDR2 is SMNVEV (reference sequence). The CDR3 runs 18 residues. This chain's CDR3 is CASSLSALTLPRPEKLFF. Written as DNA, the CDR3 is TGTGCCAGCAGTTTATCGGCACTGACTCTTCCTAGGCCTGAAAAACTGTTTTTT.

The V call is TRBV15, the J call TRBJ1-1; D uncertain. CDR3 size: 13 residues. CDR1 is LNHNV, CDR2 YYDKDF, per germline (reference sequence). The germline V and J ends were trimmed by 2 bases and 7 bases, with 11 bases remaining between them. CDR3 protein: CATSRPDGFEAFF. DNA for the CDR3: TGTGCCACCAGCAGACCGGACGGCTTTGAAGCTTTCTTT.

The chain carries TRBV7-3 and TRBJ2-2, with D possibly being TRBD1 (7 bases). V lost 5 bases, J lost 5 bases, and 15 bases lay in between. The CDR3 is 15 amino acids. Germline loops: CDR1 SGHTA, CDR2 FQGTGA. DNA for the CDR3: TGTGCCAGCAGCCCTAGGGACAGCGGGACCGGGGAGCTGTTTTTT. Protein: CASSPRDSGTGELFF.

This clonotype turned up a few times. CDR3 DNA sequence: TGTGCCAGCAGCCCACCGGGGGGAGTTGGCTACACCTTC. Its protein product is CASSPPGGVGYTF. The genes are TRBV7-9 and TRBJ1-2, with D possibly TRBD1 on 5 matching bases. V was trimmed by 5 bases and J by 7 bases, leaving 14 bases between them. Germline V gene sequence: CDR1 SEHNR, CDR2 FQNEAQ (reference sequence). The CDR3 spans 13 residues.

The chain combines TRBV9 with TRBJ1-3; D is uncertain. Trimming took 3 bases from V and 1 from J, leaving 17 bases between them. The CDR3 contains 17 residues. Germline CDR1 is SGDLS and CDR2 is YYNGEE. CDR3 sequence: CASSASPYTASGNTIYF. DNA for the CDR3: TGTGCCAGCAGCGCCAGCCCCTATACAGCTTCTGGAAACACCATATATTTT.

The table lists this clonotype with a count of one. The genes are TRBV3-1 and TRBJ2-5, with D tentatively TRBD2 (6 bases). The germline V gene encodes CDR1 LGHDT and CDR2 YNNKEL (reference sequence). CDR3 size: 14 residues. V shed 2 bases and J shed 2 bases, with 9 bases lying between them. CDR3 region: CASSQRREQETQYF. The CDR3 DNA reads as TGTGCCAGCAGCCAACGGCGGGAACAAGAGACCCAGTACTTC.

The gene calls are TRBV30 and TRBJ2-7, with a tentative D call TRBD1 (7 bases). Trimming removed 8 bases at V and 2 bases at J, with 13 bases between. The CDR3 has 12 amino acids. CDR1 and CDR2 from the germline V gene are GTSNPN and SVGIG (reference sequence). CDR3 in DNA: TGTGCCGGAGGGGACAGTCCCTACGAGCAGTACTTC. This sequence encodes CAGGDSPYEQYF.

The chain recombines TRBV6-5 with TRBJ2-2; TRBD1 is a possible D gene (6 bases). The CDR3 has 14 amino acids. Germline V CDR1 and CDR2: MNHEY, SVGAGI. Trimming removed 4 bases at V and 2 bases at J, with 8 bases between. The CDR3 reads CASSWGPNTGELFF. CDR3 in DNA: TGTGCCAGCAGTTGGGGGCCCAACACCGGGGAGCTGTTTTTT.

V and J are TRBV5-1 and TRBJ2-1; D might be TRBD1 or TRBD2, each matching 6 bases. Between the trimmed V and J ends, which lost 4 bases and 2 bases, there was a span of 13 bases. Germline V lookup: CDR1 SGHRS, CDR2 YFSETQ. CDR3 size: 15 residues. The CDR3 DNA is TGCGCCAGCAGCCAGGGGACTCCAGCCTACAATGAGCAGTTCTTC. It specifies CASSQGTPAYNEQFF.

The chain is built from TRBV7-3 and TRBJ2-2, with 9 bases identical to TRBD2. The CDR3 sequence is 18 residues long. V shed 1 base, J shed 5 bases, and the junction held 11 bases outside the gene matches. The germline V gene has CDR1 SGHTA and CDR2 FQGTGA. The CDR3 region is CASSLIPSGVLGTGELFF. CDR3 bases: TGTGCCAGCAGCTTAATTCCTAGCGGGGTCTTAGGGACCGGGGAGCTGTTTTTT.

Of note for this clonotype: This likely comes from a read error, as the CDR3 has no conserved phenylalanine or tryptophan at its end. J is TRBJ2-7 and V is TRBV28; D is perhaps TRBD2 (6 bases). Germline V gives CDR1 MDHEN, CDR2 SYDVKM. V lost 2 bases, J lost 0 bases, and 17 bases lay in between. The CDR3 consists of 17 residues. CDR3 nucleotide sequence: TGTGCCAGCAGTTTAATCTTAGGAGGGATCAGCTCCTACGAGCAGTACCTC. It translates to CASSLILGGISSYEQYL.

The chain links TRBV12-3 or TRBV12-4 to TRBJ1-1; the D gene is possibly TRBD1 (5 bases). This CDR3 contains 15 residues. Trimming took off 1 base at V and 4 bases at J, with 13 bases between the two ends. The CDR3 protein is CASSLGGYRGTEAFF. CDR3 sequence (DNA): TGTGCCAGCAGTTTAGGGGGCTATCGTGGCACTGAAGCTTTCTTT.

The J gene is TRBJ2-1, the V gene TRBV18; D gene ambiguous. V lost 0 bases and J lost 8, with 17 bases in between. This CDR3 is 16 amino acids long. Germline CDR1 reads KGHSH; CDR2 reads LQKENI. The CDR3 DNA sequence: TGTGCCAGCTCACCACCGGTCGAGAGTAGGTGGCATGAGCAGTTCTTC. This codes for CASSPPVESRWHEQFF.

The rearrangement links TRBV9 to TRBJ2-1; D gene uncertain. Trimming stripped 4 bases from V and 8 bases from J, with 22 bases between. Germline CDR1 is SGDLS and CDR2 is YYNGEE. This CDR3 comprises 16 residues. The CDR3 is CASSSQTRLPGDEQFF. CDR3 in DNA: TGTGCCAGCAGCTCCCAGACCCGACTCCCTGGAGATGAGCAGTTCTTC.

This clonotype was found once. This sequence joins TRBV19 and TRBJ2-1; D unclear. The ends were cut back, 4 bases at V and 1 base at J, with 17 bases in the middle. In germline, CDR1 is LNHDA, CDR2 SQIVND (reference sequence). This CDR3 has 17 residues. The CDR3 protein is CASSTPTLATSYNEQFF. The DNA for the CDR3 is TGTGCCAGTAGTACACCGACGCTTGCGACGTCCTACAATGAGCAGTTCTTC.

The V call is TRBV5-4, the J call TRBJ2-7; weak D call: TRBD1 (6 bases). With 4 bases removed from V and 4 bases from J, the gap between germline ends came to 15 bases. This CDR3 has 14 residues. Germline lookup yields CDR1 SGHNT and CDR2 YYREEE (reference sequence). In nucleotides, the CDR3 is TGTGCCAGCAGCCCTGCCCCCAGGGGATACGAGCAGTACTTC. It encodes CASSPAPRGYEQYF.

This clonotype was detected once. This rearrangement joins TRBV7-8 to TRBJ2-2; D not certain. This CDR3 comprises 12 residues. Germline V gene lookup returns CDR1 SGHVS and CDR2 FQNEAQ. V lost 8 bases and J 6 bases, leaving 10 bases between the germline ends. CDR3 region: CASLPAPGELFF. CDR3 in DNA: TGTGCCAGCCTTCCTGCCCCCGGGGAGCTGTTTTTT.

The CDR3, as DNA: TGTGCCAGCAGCCCGTGGGCTAGCGGGGGGGCCGGAGAGACCCAGTACTTC. This sequence encodes CASSPWASGGAGETQYF. The chain combines TRBV7-6 with TRBJ2-5, with 12 bases lining up with TRBD2. Trimming took 5 bases from V and 4 from J; bases not matched to a gene: 11. The germline CDR1 and CDR2 sequences are SGHVS and FNYEAQ. This CDR3 is built from 17 residues.

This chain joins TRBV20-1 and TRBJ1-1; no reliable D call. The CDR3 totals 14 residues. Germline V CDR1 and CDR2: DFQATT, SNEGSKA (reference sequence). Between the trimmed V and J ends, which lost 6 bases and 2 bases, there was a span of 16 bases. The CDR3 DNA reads TGCAGTGCCACGTCGAGAGAACCAAACACTGAAGCTTTCTTT. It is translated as CSATSREPNTEAFF.

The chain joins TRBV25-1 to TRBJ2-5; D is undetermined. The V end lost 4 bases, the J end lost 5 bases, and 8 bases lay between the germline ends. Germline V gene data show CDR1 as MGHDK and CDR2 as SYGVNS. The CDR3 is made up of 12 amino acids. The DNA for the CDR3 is TGTGCCAGCAGTGGATTAAAGGAGACCCAGTACTTC. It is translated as CASSGLKETQYF.

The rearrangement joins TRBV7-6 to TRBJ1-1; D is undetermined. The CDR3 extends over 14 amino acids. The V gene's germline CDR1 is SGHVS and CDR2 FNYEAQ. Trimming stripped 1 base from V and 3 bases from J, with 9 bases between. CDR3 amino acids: CASSLVDRHTEAFF. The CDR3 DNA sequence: TGTGCCAGCAGCTTAGTGGATAGGCACACTGAAGCTTTCTTT.

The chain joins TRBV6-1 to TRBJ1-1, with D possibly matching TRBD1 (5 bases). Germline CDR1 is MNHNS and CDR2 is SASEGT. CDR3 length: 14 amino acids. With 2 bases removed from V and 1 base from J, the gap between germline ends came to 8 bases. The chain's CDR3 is CASSEPGTNTEAFF. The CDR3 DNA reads TGTGCCAGCAGTGAACCAGGGACGAACACTGAAGCTTTCTTT.

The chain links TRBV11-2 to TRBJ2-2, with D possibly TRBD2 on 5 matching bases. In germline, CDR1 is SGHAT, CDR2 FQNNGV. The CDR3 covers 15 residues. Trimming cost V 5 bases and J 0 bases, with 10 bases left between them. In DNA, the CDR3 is TGTGCCAGCAGCCTAGCCCATACGAACACCGGGGAGCTGTTTTTT. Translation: CASSLAHTNTGELFF.

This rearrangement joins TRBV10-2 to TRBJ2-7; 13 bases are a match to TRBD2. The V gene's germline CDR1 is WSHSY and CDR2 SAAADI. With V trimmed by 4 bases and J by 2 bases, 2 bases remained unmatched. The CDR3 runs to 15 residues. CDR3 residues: CASSGTSGGPYEQYF. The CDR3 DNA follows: TGCGCCAGCAGTGGGACTAGCGGGGGCCCCTACGAGCAGTACTTC.

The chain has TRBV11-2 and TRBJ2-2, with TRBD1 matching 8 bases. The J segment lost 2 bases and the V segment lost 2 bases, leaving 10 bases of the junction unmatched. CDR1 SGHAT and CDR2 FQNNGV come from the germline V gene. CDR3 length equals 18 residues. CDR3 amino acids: CASSLRAGQEKNTGELFF. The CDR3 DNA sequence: TGTGCCAGCAGCTTACGGGCGGGACAGGAGAAAAACACCGGGGAGCTGTTTTTT.

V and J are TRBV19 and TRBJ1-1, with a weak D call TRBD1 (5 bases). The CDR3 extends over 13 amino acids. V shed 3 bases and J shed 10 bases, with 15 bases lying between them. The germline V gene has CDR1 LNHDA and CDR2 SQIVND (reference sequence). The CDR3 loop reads CASSIRADTIAFF. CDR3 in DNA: TGTGCCAGTAGTATCAGGGCCGACACTATAGCTTTCTTT.